These 9 T cell receptor beta chains came from one sample sequenced in a study of T cell changes during pregnancy in multiple sclerosis. Using immunoSEQ multiplex PCR, the repertoire was profiled, and TCRdb retains in-frame clones only, with some absent. The table records some 35,000 clones, roughly 90% of them present only once. This material consisted of CD4+ T cells from peripheral blood mononuclear cells, taken after pregnancy. The receptors stem from a female donor in good health, enrolled as a control in a pregnancy study.

This clone was seen once. J is TRBJ2-7 and V is TRBV13, with TRBD2 matching over 7 bases. V dropped 5 bases and J dropped 3; count of bases not matched to a gene: 4. The CDR3 length is 13 residues. The germline CDR1 and CDR2 sequences are PRHDT and FYEKMQ (reference sequence). CDR3 in amino acids: CASSLQRGYEQYF. DNA for the CDR3: TGTGCCAGCAGCCTTCAGCGGGGCTACGAGCAGTACTTC.

The J gene is TRBJ2-1, the V gene TRBV25-1, with 11 bases lining up with TRBD2. This CDR3 spans 16 amino acids. Germline CDR1 and CDR2: MGHDK and SYGVNS. V gave up 4 bases and J gave up 9 bases; unmatched junction bases: 11. This chain's CDR3 is CASSGTSGGRFSEQFF. Written as DNA, the CDR3 is TGTGCCAGCAGTGGAACTAGCGGGGGACGTTTTTCTGAGCAGTTCTTC.

V and J are TRBV5-3 and TRBJ2-7; 7 nucleotides line up with TRBD2. TRBV5-3 is treated as an ORF (open reading frame) with a function not yet certain. This CDR3 is built from 16 residues. Germline trimming cut 0 bases from V and 2 bases from J; bases unmatched to any gene: 8. As DNA, the CDR3 is TGTGCCAGAAGCTTGGTGGCCCCTAGCGGACCCTACGAGCAGTACTTC. Its translation: CARSLVAPSGPYEQYF.

The genes are TRBV11-2 and TRBJ1-2, with D possibly matching TRBD1 (6 bases). Germline CDR1 SGHAT, CDR2 FQNNGV. There are 17 residues in the CDR3. V was cut by 4 bases and J by 7 bases, with 25 bases left in between. Written as DNA, the CDR3 is TGTGCCAGCAGCTCCATCCGGGGAGGAGGCGGGGGGCCTGGCTACACCTTC. It specifies CASSSIRGGGGGPGYTF.

The rearrangement links TRBV11-2 to TRBJ1-3; D uncertain. Per germline, CDR1 SGHAT and CDR2 FQNNGV. The CDR3 has 15 amino acids. V dropped 5 bases and J dropped 5 bases, with 16 bases sitting between them. The CDR3 sequence is CASSADRVKRNTIYF. The CDR3 bases are TGTGCCAGCAGCGCCGATCGAGTTAAGAGAAACACCATATATTTT.

This chain links TRBV7-9 with TRBJ2-7; 9 bases are shared with TRBD2. Germline V lookup: CDR1 SEHNR, CDR2 FQNEAQ (reference sequence). The CDR3 totals 14 residues. V shed 5 bases, J shed 6 bases, and the junction held 8 bases outside the gene matches. The CDR3 is CASSASGTSSEQYF. The CDR3 nucleotides are TGTGCCAGCAGCGCGTCCGGGACTAGCTCCGAGCAGTACTTC.

This clone has just one count. V is TRBV5-6 and J is TRBJ2-2; 13 bases agree with TRBD2. CDR3 length: 16 residues. V lost 2 bases and J lost 6; bases outside the gene matches: 4. Germline V gene sequence: CDR1 SGHDT, CDR2 YYEEEE. DNA for the CDR3: TGTGCCAGCAGCTTACCGGGACTAGCGGGACCCGGGGAGCTGTTTTTT. It encodes CASSLPGLAGPGELFF.

The rearrangement links TRBV9 to TRBJ2-3; 9 nucleotides align to TRBD2. The CDR3 is made up of 16 amino acids. Per germline, CDR1 SGDLS and CDR2 YYNGEE. The V gene end was trimmed by 2 bases and the J gene end by 3 bases; junction bases not matched to a gene: 7. CDR3 nucleotides: TGTGCCAGCAGCGTCCGCGGGAGGGCCGGGACAGATACGCAGTATTTT. Translated, it gives CASSVRGRAGTDTQYF.

The chain combines TRBV9 with TRBJ2-2; D remains ambiguous. Germline-derived CDR1 and CDR2 are SGDLS and YYNGEE. V lost 0 bases, J lost 1 base, and 7 bases lay in between. The CDR3 has 15 amino acids. CDR3 DNA: TGTGCCAGCAGCGTAGCCCCCGGGAACACCGGGGAGCTGTTTTTT. Protein product: CASSVAPGNTGELFF.